Sequencing of this TCR beta chain was carried out in a study of cytomegalovirus exposure and HLA in healthy donors. Data came from immunoSEQ multiplex PCR; TCRdb stores just in-frame clones and leaves some out. The repertoire holds about 150,000 clones, with 85% to 90% as singletons. V was clipped by 1 base and J by 4 bases, with 8 bases between them. From germline, CDR1 is SGHDT and CDR2 YYEEEE. CDR3 length: 13 residues. This clonotype was obtained from a woman aged 18 to 35 in good health and CMV-seropositive. The sequenced sample consisted of PBMCs. The rearrangement uses TRBV5-6 and TRBJ1-2; D may be TRBD1 (6 bases). As DNA, the CDR3 is TGTGCCAGCAGCTTGAGGGACATCTATGGCTACACCTTC. Encoded protein: CASSLRDIYGYTF.